The 21 T cell receptor beta chains below were found in one sample sequenced in a study of T cells in Graves' hyperthyroidism and ophthalmopathy. There were TCR beta CDR3 regions amplified from RNA transcripts. TCR CDR3 regions were first amplified by RT-PCR with HTBI primers. Using its own MiXCR run on the multiplex PCR reads, TCRdb lists one record per CDR3 protein. The sample lists 300,000 to 450,000 distinct CDR3 sequences, around 15% occurring once. What was sequenced was blood. These receptors all come from a woman in her 30s with Graves' ophthalmopathy.

This clonotype was observed many times. Sequence at one end of the junction differs from germline and may be a read error. The rearrangement joins TRBV7-7 to TRBJ2-7, with D perhaps being TRBD1 or TRBD2 (5 bases each). This CDR3 spans 15 amino acids. In germline, CDR1 is SSHAT, CDR2 FNYEAQ (reference sequence). CDR3 in DNA: TGTGCTAGCAGCTTAGCGCCAGGGATCCTCTACGAGCAGTACTTC. Protein product: CASSLAPGILYEQYF. Looking up the rest from reference TRBV7-7 and TRBJ2-7 gives the full variable domain: GAGVSQSPRYKVTKRGQDVTLRCDPISSHATLYWYQQALGQGPEFLTYFNYEAQPDKSGLPSDRFSAERPEGSISTLTIQRTEQRDSAMYRCASSLAPGILYEQYFGPGTRLTVT.

The rearrangement joins TRBV3-1 to TRBJ1-5; D might be TRBD1 (6 bases). Germline CDR1 reads LGHDT; CDR2 reads YNNKEL (reference sequence). Deletions cut 3 bases from V and 3 bases from J, with 9 bases between. The CDR3 totals 14 residues. CDR3 nucleotide sequence: TGTGCCAGCAGCCATGACAGGTACAATCAGCCCCAGCATTTT. Encoded protein: CASSHDRYNQPQHF.

A note on this clonotype: A much larger clone sits a single nucleotide away, making a read error possible. This chain links TRBV20-1 with TRBJ1-2; possible D gene TRBD1, 5 bases. CDR1 DFQATT and CDR2 SNEGSKA come from the germline V gene (reference sequence). Deletions cut 2 bases from V and 14 bases from J, with 21 bases between. The CDR3 loop spans 13 amino acids. In DNA, the CDR3 is TGCAGTGCTAGAAGTCCGGGACCCACTGCGGAAACCTTC. This codes for CSARSPGPTAETF.

This chain connects TRBV7-2 to TRBJ1-4; perhaps TRBD1 as D (5 bases). Germline CDR1 reads SGHTA; CDR2 reads FQGNSA. Trimming removed 7 bases from V and 10 bases from J, with 13 bases in between. The CDR3 loop spans 12 amino acids. CDR3 residues: CASTKRDLKLFF. The CDR3 DNA reads as TGTGCCAGCACCAAGAGGGACTTAAAACTGTTTTTT.

This clonotype was detected a few times. The chain is built from TRBV4-2 and TRBJ2-2, with 9 bases identical to TRBD2. Germline V gene data show CDR1 as LGHNA and CDR2 as YNFKEQ. The CDR3 is made up of 18 amino acids. V shed 0 bases and J 3 bases; nucleotides not matched to a gene: 8. The CDR3 protein is CASSQDGGGGLYTGELFF. The CDR3 DNA follows: TGTGCCAGCAGCCAAGATGGCGGGGGGGGTCTTTACACCGGGGAGCTGTTTTTT.

This clonotype was seen at least ten times. The rearrangement links TRBV2 to TRBJ2-7, with 8 bases fitting TRBD1. The CDR3 is 15 amino acids. Trimming took 4 bases from V and 1 from J; bases not matched to a gene: 6. Germline V gives CDR1 SNHLY, CDR2 FYNNEI. CDR3 sequence reads: CASSVDRDSSYEQYF. The CDR3 bases are TGTGCCAGCAGTGTGGACAGGGATAGTTCCTACGAGCAGTACTTC.

This clonotype was counted at least ten times. V gene TRBV27 combines with J gene TRBJ2-7; D remains unclear. Deletions cut 3 bases from V and 5 bases from J, with 11 bases between. This CDR3 comprises 13 residues. Germline assignment: CDR1 MNHEY and CDR2 SMNVEV (reference sequence). CDR3 bases: TGTGCCAGCAGTTTCGGGTATCGGGACGAGCAGTACTTC. It is translated as CASSFGYRDEQYF.

This clonotype occurred a few times. A much larger clone is a single base away; this may be a read error. The chain has TRBV12-3 or TRBV12-4 and TRBJ1-6; D remains unclear. CDR3 length: 15 amino acids. The V gene lost 0 bases and the J gene lost 6 bases, with 9 bases spanning the gap. The CDR3 sequence is CASSLAHSPNSPLHF. CDR3 nucleotides: TGTGCCAGCAGTTTAGCGCACTCCCCTAATTCACCCCTCCACTTT.

This clonotype was picked up many times. V and J are TRBV7-2 and TRBJ1-5, with D possibly matching TRBD1 (5 bases). Trimming took 5 bases from V and 8 from J, leaving 13 bases between them. The germline CDR1 and CDR2 sequences are SGHTA and FQGNSA. This CDR3 contains 13 residues. The CDR3 sequence is CASSLVGGEPQHF. CDR3 nucleotide sequence: TGTGCCAGCAGCCTAGTTGGGGGTGAGCCCCAGCATTTT.

This clonotype was seen ten or more times. The V gene is TRBV20-1, the J gene TRBJ1-2; D gene ambiguous. The germline CDR1 and CDR2 sequences are DFQATT and SNEGSKA (reference sequence). V gave up 7 bases and J gave up 4 bases, with 19 bases separating them. CDR3 length: 14 amino acids. CDR3 coding DNA: TGCAGTGTCAGATTTACGGGTTTTCCCTATGGCTACACCTTC. Protein sequence: CSVRFTGFPYGYTF.

V usage is TRBV9 and J usage is TRBJ2-1, with 7 bases that match TRBD1. CDR1 is SGDLS, CDR2 YYNGEE, per germline. CDR3 size: 16 residues. V lost 1 base and J lost 5; bases outside the gene matches: 9. The CDR3 DNA is TGTGCCAGCAGCGTAAAAACAGGGGTTTCCGACAATGAGCAGTTCTTC. Translating it yields CASSVKTGVSDNEQFF.

Note on this clonotype: This clone may be a read error of a much larger clone one base away. This CDR3 is CAISEGVTQYF. CDR3 coding DNA: TGTGCCATCAGTGAGGGAGTGACCCAGTACTTC. The J gene is TRBJ2-5, the V gene TRBV10-3; no definite D call. This CDR3 comprises 11 residues. Between the trimmed V and J ends, which lost 2 bases and 7 bases, there was a span of 5 bases. Per germline, CDR1 ENHRY and CDR2 SYGVKD.

Ten or more counts support this clonotype. The chain carries TRBV24-1 and TRBJ1-2, with 9 bases fitting TRBD1. V shed 4 bases, J shed 5 bases, and the junction held 4 bases outside the gene matches. Germline V CDR1 and CDR2: KGHDR, SFDVKD. The CDR3 has 14 amino acids. The DNA for the CDR3 is TGTGCCACCAGTGACCACGACAGGGGGTATGGCTACACCTTC. Translated: CATSDHDRGYGYTF.

This clonotype was found a few times. V gene TRBV29-1 combines with J gene TRBJ2-3; TRBD1 aligns across 10 bases. The CDR3 has 13 amino acids. V trimming: 7 bases; J trimming: 4 bases; junction bases outside the gene matches: 5. Germline loops: CDR1 SQVTM, CDR2 ANQGSEA. The CDR3 loop is CSGDRGRSDTQYF. In DNA, the CDR3 is TGCAGCGGAGACAGGGGGCGGTCAGATACGCAGTATTTT.

This clonotype was seen repeatedly, ten times or more. The gene calls are TRBV30 and TRBJ1-2; maybe TRBD1 (6 bases). The germline V gene has CDR1 GTSNPN and CDR2 SVGIG (reference sequence). There are 15 residues in the CDR3. With 0 bases removed from V and 5 bases from J, the gap between germline ends came to 16 bases. CDR3 nucleotides: TGTGCCTGGAGTGTACCCGCAGGGGCAAATTATGGCTACACCTTC. Translation gives CAWSVPAGANYGYTF.

In the case of this clonotype: A read error may explain this, as a much larger clone is one base away. This sequence joins TRBV20-1 and TRBJ2-1; 9 bases fit TRBD1. The ends lost 4 bases at V and 1 base at J; junction bases unmatched: 5. The CDR3 sequence is 15 residues long. Germline loops: CDR1 DFQATT, CDR2 SNEGSKA (reference sequence). This CDR3 is CSANQDRGSYNEQFF. For the CDR3, the DNA is TGCAGTGCTAACCAAGACAGGGGGTCCTACAATGAGCAGTTCTTC.

The table lists this clonotype with a few counts. This may be a read error: a much more frequent sequence differs by one nucleotide. The chain has TRBV30 and TRBJ1-5; 9 nucleotides agree with TRBD1. This CDR3 region has 14 residues. Germline V gene sequence: CDR1 GTSNPN, CDR2 SVGIG (reference sequence). In DNA, the CDR3 is TGTGCCTGGGGTGTACGACAGGGGGAACAGCCCCAGCATTTT. Translating gives CAWGVRQGEQPQHF.

V gene TRBV12-5 combines with J gene TRBJ1-5; maybe TRBD1 (6 bases). Trimming stripped 0 bases from V and 6 bases from J, with 18 bases between. This CDR3 has 17 amino acids. Per the germline V gene, CDR1 is LGHNT and CDR2 is FRNRAP. CDR3 residues: CASGLVGWGATSQPQHF. CDR3 DNA sequence: TGTGCTAGTGGTTTGGTAGGCTGGGGGGCGACTAGTCAGCCCCAGCATTTT.

This clonotype appeared many times. This chain connects TRBV20-1 to TRBJ2-5; 8 nucleotides agree with TRBD2. Germline V CDR1 and CDR2: DFQATT, SNEGSKA (reference sequence). The V segment lost 6 bases and the J segment 4 bases; nucleotides outside the gene matches: 7. CDR3 length equals 13 residues. DNA for the CDR3: TGCAGTGCCGATAGCGGGGAGGGAGAGACCCAGTACTTC. It specifies CSADSGEGETQYF.

The table lists this clonotype with many counts. The chain is built from TRBV15 and TRBJ1-2; D might be TRBD1 (5 bases). Germline V gene data show CDR1 as LNHNV and CDR2 as YYDKDF (reference sequence). The V and J ends lost 4 bases and 4 bases respectively, with 16 bases between them. There are 15 residues in the CDR3. The CDR3 protein is CATSNTRDSGYGYTF. CDR3 in DNA: TGTGCCACCAGCAATACTCGGGACTCAGGCTATGGCTACACCTTC.

The chain recombines TRBV7-2 with TRBJ1-1; D unresolved. V dropped 1 base and J dropped 8 bases, with 8 bases sitting between them. Per germline, CDR1 SGHTA and CDR2 FQGNSA. CDR3 length: 12 amino acids. The CDR3 DNA follows: TGTGCCAGCAGCTTAGTGGGTGTCGAAGCTTTCTTT. Protein sequence: CASSLVGVEAFF.